The 27 T cell receptor beta chains below all came from one sample that was sequenced in a study of vaccination effects on CD4 cells after COVID-19. ViraFEST used viral peptide pools to expand antigen-specific CD4+ T cells before sequencing. Isolation of CD4+ T cells took place after approximately ten days of culture. None of these healthy vaccinees had been infected with SARS-CoV-2 before vaccination. These receptors have no known antigen. Data came from immunoSEQ multiplex PCR; TCRdb stores just in-frame clones and leaves some out. This table holds around 25,000 clones, around three quarters found once. The sample in question was CD4+ T cells from PBMCs cultured with HCoV-NL63 spike peptides, obtained before COVID-19 vaccination. Every receptor here comes from a human donor who received a COVID-19 vaccine.

The CDR3 DNA sequence: TGCGCCAGCAGCCCTCAGGGTTATGGCTACACCTTC. It yields the protein CASSPQGYGYTF. The genes are TRBV5-1 and TRBJ1-2, with D perhaps TRBD1 (5 bases). Germline values: CDR1 SGHRS, CDR2 YFSETQ. Deletions cut 4 bases from V and 5 bases from J, with 9 bases between. The CDR3 length is 12 residues. The whole variable domain, remainder taken from reference TRBV5-1 and TRBJ1-2, is KAGVTQTPRYLIKTRGQQVTLSCSPISGHRSVSWYQQTPGQGLQFLFEYFSETQRNKGNFPGRFSGRQFSNSRSEMNVSTLELGDSALYLCASSPQGYGYTFGSGTRLTVV.

V is TRBV5-1 and J is TRBJ1-1; no clear D. This CDR3 region has 16 residues. CDR1 is SGHRS and CDR2 is YFSETQ in the germline V gene. Between the trimmed V and J ends, which lost 0 bases and 1 base, there was a span of 13 bases. This chain's CDR3 is CASSLGQAPGNTEAFF. The DNA of the CDR3 is TGCGCCAGCAGCTTGGGTCAGGCCCCTGGGAACACTGAAGCTTTCTTT.

The chain is built from TRBV3-1 (or the pseudogene TRBV3-2) and TRBJ2-5, with 14 bases aligning to TRBD2. The CDR3 loop spans 16 amino acids. J gave up 4 bases and V 4 bases, and 5 bases lay outside the gene matches. Germline V gene lookup returns CDR1 LGHDT and CDR2 YNNKEL (reference sequence). This CDR3 reads CASSLGLAGEGETQYF. Here the CDR3 DNA reads TGTGCCAGCAGCCTGGGACTAGCGGGGGAAGGAGAGACCCAGTACTTC.

The chain links TRBV7-9 to TRBJ2-5, with D tentatively TRBD1 (7 bases). Looked up from germline, CDR1 is SEHNR and CDR2 is FQNEAQ (reference sequence). This CDR3 region has 15 residues. Trimming removed 4 bases from V and 4 bases from J, with 16 bases in between. CDR3 in amino acids: CASSSQGGFGETQYF. The CDR3 nucleotides read TGTGCCAGCAGCTCCCAGGGGGGCTTTGGAGAGACCCAGTACTTC.

The count of this clone is one. This chain links TRBV3-1 (or the pseudogene TRBV3-2) with TRBJ2-7; the D gene is possibly TRBD1 (5 bases). Deletions cut 0 bases from V and 4 bases from J, with 13 bases between. From germline, CDR1 is LGHDT and CDR2 YNNKEL (reference sequence). The CDR3 has 15 amino acids. The CDR3 nucleotides are TGTGCCAGCAGCCAAGATTCGCAGGGTGGGTACGAGCAGTACTTC. It is translated as CASSQDSQGGYEQYF.

Only a few counts were recorded for this clone. The rearrangement uses TRBV12-3 or TRBV12-4 and TRBJ1-5, with no clear D. The CDR3 runs 13 residues. The V end was cut by 1 base, the J end by 7 bases, with 8 bases between. CDR3 sequence reads: CASSLGGIQPQHF. For the CDR3, the DNA is TGTGCCAGCAGTTTAGGGGGAATACAGCCCCAGCATTTT.

V usage is TRBV3-1 (or the pseudogene TRBV3-2) and J usage is TRBJ1-1; 7 bases are a match to TRBD1. CDR1 is LGHDT and CDR2 is YNNKEL in the germline V gene (reference sequence). After removal of 2 bases from V and 8 bases from J, the junction contained 8 bases not matched to a gene. The CDR3 length is 14 residues. The CDR3 bases are TGTGCCAGCAGCCAATCGGACCTACAGGGGGAAGCTTTCTTT. The encoded protein is CASSQSDLQGEAFF.

The V and J genes are TRBV21-1 and TRBJ1-4; the table gives TRBD1 as D, unverified against the DNA. TRBV21-1 is termed a pseudogene. The CDR3 consists of 14 residues. Here the CDR3 DNA reads TGTGCCAGCAGCAAAGGGTCAGGGGGCCAAAAACTGTTTTTT. This sequence encodes CASSKGSGGQKLFF.

The V gene is TRBV7-9, the J gene TRBJ1-1; 8 bases line up with TRBD1. The ends lost 3 bases at V and 5 bases at J; junction bases unmatched: 11. This CDR3 is 16 amino acids long. Germline V gene data show CDR1 as SEHNR and CDR2 as FQNEAQ (reference sequence). CDR3 coding DNA: TGTGCCAGCAGCTTGTCGGGACAGGCAATTAGGACTGAAGCTTTCTTT. Encoded protein: CASSLSGQAIRTEAFF. Variable domain in full (rest from reference TRBV7-9 and TRBJ1-1): DTGVSQNPRHKITKRGQNVTFRCDPISEHNRLYWYRQTLGQGPEFLTYFQNEAQLEKSRLLSDRFSAERPKGSFSTLEIQRTEQGDSAMYLCASSLSGQAIRTEAFFGQGTRLTVV.

The chain recombines TRBV5-1 with TRBJ2-1; 9 positions match TRBD1. The ends lost 3 bases at V and 7 bases at J; junction bases unmatched: 5. Germline V lookup: CDR1 SGHRS, CDR2 YFSETQ. This CDR3 has 14 amino acids. DNA for the CDR3: TGCGCCAGCAGCTCGACGACAGGGGGGAATGAGCAGTTCTTC. Residues: CASSSTTGGNEQFF.

The rearrangement uses TRBV3-1 (or the pseudogene TRBV3-2) and TRBJ2-1, with 12 bases fitting TRBD1. V dropped 4 bases and J dropped 7; count of bases not matched to a gene: 11. The CDR3 consists of 17 residues. CDR1 is LGHDT, CDR2 YNNKEL, per germline (reference sequence). This CDR3 reads CASSPGTGGFFVNEQFF. The CDR3 coding sequence is TGTGCCAGCAGCCCCGGGACAGGGGGCTTTTTTGTAAATGAGCAGTTCTTC.

Points on this clone: This sample also contains other DNA sequences that code for the same CDR3. The chain uses TRBV6-1 and TRBJ2-3; 12 bases match TRBD2. V lost 2 bases to trimming and J lost 4 bases; unmatched junction nucleotides: 1. Germline-derived CDR1 and CDR2 are MNHNS and SASEGT. The CDR3 is made up of 15 amino acids. The CDR3 protein is CASSELAGGPDTQYF. In DNA form, the CDR3 reads TGTGCCAGCAGTGAACTAGCGGGAGGGCCAGATACGCAGTATTTT.

The J gene is TRBJ2-5, the V gene TRBV5-1, with 13 bases that match TRBD2. There are 16 residues in the CDR3. Looked up from germline, CDR1 is SGHRS and CDR2 is YFSETQ. After removal of 2 bases from V and 7 bases from J, the junction contained 8 bases not matched to a gene. The CDR3 DNA is TGCGCCAGCAGCTTAGGGACTAGCGGGGATTCAGGGACCCAGTACTTC. Its translation is CASSLGTSGDSGTQYF.

The chain has TRBV19 and TRBJ1-1; D is ambiguous. The CDR3 is 15 residues long. Trimming stripped 2 bases from V and 1 base from J, with 11 bases between. Per the germline V gene, CDR1 is LNHDA and CDR2 is SQIVND (reference sequence). CDR3 in DNA: TGTGCCAGTAGTATATCTGTCAGACAGAACACTGAAGCTTTCTTT. It specifies CASSISVRQNTEAFF.

This clone has just a few counts. The rearrangement links TRBV2 to TRBJ1-4, with D perhaps TRBD1 (5 bases). The germline V and J ends were trimmed by 7 bases and 7 bases, with 13 bases remaining between them. CDR1 SNHLY and CDR2 FYNNEI come from the germline V gene. This CDR3 has 13 residues. This chain's CDR3 is CASTKGRREKLFF. The CDR3 region has the DNA TGTGCCAGCACGAAGGGGCGGCGTGAAAAACTGTTTTTT.

The V and J genes are TRBV12-3 or TRBV12-4 and TRBJ2-3; D unclear. V was clipped by 6 bases and J by 0 bases, with 7 bases between them. This CDR3 comprises 13 residues. Here the CDR3 DNA reads TGTGCCAGCAGGGCGACAAGCACAGATACGCAGTATTTT. This codes for CASRATSTDTQYF.

This clone has a single count. This chain uses TRBV7-2 with TRBJ2-5; D not certain. Germline CDR1 SGHTA, CDR2 FQGNSA. The CDR3 spans 15 residues. The V gene lost 4 bases and the J gene lost 2 bases, with 14 bases spanning the gap. CDR3 protein: CASSSLRILQETQYF. The CDR3 DNA follows: TGTGCCAGCAGCTCCCTGCGGATTCTACAAGAGACCCAGTACTTC.

This chain joins TRBV6-1 and TRBJ2-7, with 8 bases that match TRBD1. The CDR3 is 18 amino acids. The J segment lost 3 bases and the V segment lost 2 bases, leaving 15 bases of the junction unmatched. Germline assignment: CDR1 MNHNS and CDR2 SASEGT. The CDR3 here is CASSESLQGQVRVYEQYF. In nucleotides, the CDR3 is TGTGCCAGCAGTGAATCTCTCCAGGGACAGGTTCGAGTCTACGAGCAGTACTTC.

The V gene is TRBV18, the J gene TRBJ2-1; D might be TRBD2 (5 bases). Germline V gives CDR1 KGHSH, CDR2 LQKENI. The CDR3 is 14 amino acids. Trimming shortened V by 3 bases and J by 4 bases, and 10 bases separated the two germline ends. The CDR3 reads CASSPTRGYNEQFF. The CDR3 DNA reads TGTGCCAGCTCACCGACCCGGGGATACAATGAGCAGTTCTTC.

As for this clone: Other DNA sequences in the sample encode the same CDR3. The rearrangement links TRBV11-2 to TRBJ1-2, with TRBD1 as a possible D gene (6 bases). Germline CDR1 and CDR2: SGHAT and FQNNGV. With 4 bases removed from V and 3 bases from J, the gap between germline ends came to 24 bases. The CDR3 extends over 18 amino acids. CDR3 coding DNA: TGTGCCAGCAGCTCTAATCGAAGGCGGGACAAGGCTTACTATGGCTACACCTTC. This codes for CASSSNRRRDKAYYGYTF.

By sample fraction, this clone is medium-sized (0.01 to 0.1%). The chain uses TRBV14 and TRBJ1-1; 7 bases match TRBD1. Germline CDR1 is SGHDN and CDR2 is FVKESK. This CDR3 has 12 amino acids. The J segment lost 10 bases and the V segment lost 0 bases, leaving 2 bases of the junction unmatched. The CDR3 DNA is TGTGCCAGCAGCCAAGATGCAGGGGGAGCTTTCTTT. It specifies CASSQDAGGAFF.

The CDR3 DNA reads TGTGCCAGCAGACGCGGACAGACGGAGGGCCAAGAGACCCAGTACTTC. Amino acid sequence: CASRRGQTEGQETQYF. The chain uses TRBV2 and TRBJ2-5; D could derive from TRBD1 or TRBD2 (6 bases each). The CDR3 is made up of 16 amino acids. The V end was cut by 6 bases, the J end by 1 base, with 18 bases between. Germline V CDR1 and CDR2: SNHLY, FYNNEI.

The CDR3 loop is CASSQGLADYEQYF. The CDR3 nucleotides are TGTGCCAGCAGCCAAGGACTAGCGGACTACGAGCAGTACTTC. The chain recombines TRBV4-2 with TRBJ2-7; 9 bases map to TRBD2. The CDR3 spans 14 residues. CDR1 and CDR2 (germline): LGHNA, YNFKEQ. Trimming removed 1 base from V and 3 bases from J; junction bases left unmatched: 1.

This rearrangement joins TRBV5-1 to TRBJ2-2, with D perhaps matching TRBD1 or TRBD2 (6 bases each). V dropped 1 base and J dropped 6 bases, with 10 bases sitting between them. The CDR3 is 14 amino acids. CDR1 and CDR2 from the germline V gene are SGHRS and YFSETQ. The CDR3 sequence is CASSLKRGAGELFF. DNA of the CDR3: TGCGCCAGCAGCTTGAAAAGGGGGGCCGGGGAGCTGTTTTTT.

This chain joins TRBV7-7 and TRBJ2-5, with TRBD1 matching 8 bases. V was pared by 5 bases and J by 5 bases, with 4 bases of the junction left unmatched. The CDR3 loop spans 13 amino acids. CDR1 and CDR2 (germline): SSHAT, FNYEAQ (reference sequence). The CDR3 DNA follows: TGTGCCAGCAGCGGACAGGGAGGCGAGACCCAGTACTTC. This sequence encodes CASSGQGGETQYF.

DNA of the CDR3: TGTGCCAGCAGCCCTGGACAGGGGGGGACTGGAAACACCATATATTTT. It yields the protein CASSPGQGGTGNTIYF. The genes are TRBV4-2 and TRBJ1-3; 10 nucleotides agree with TRBD1. J was trimmed by 2 bases and V by 4 bases; bases with no gene match: 5. CDR1 is LGHNA, CDR2 YNFKEQ, per germline. CDR3 length equals 16 residues.

The chain couples TRBV19 to TRBJ1-5, with D perhaps matching TRBD1 (5 bases). Germline values: CDR1 LNHDA, CDR2 SQIVND (reference sequence). V shed 4 bases and J shed 0 bases, with 19 bases lying between them. The CDR3 length is 18 residues. CDR3 sequence reads: CASSNYAWEGISNQPQHF. The CDR3 region has the DNA TGTGCCAGTAGTAATTATGCCTGGGAGGGGATTAGCAATCAGCCCCAGCATTTT.